This paragraph reports one T cell receptor beta chain. Its target antigen remains unknown. Base qualities are not provided; no much larger clone lies one nucleotide away. The CDR3 has 15 amino acids, counting the end cysteine and phenylalanine. Kept here is only the CDR3 DNA, which spans 45 bases and is read in frame from base 1. Unmatched junction bases come to 3, with V trimmed by 3 bases and J by 4 bases. In the germline V gene, CDR1 corresponds to MRHNA and CDR2 to SNTAGT. The data originate from a study of cytomegalovirus exposure and HLA in healthy donors (dated by TCRdb to 2015 to 2018). In terms of the full investigation: A later analysis indicated that the 95 to 150 validation repertoires were generated on the platform also employed for the 700 or so repertoires of the first cohort. The study aimed to test whether signatures of past pathogen exposure could be identified by cataloging public T cell receptors. Besides the first cohort of 666 subjects, a separate validation cohort made up of around 120 different subjects was used. To predict cytomegalovirus infection status, the study combined high-throughput TCR immunosequencing, statistical association of individual TCRs with disease status, and machine learning. Overall study outcomes, separate from this receptor: All 120 or so repertoires were used to score co-occurrence in the validation cohort in a later analysis, because that analysis had no HLA typing for the cohort. A few of the identified cytomegalovirus-associated TCR beta chains were confirmed in vitro to be specific for cytomegalovirus antigens. Subsequent analysis determined that TCRs grouped into clusters in the first cohort also showed a tendency toward co-occurrence across the 90 to 150 validation repertoires, and roughly 94% of cluster scores exceeded 0. The authors suggested that the approach could potentially be extended to other disease states and immunological phenotypes. Most TCR sequences were seen in very few donors, while some public TCRs were found in many individuals. The study listed 150 to 200 TCR beta chains as associated with cytomegalovirus. Cytomegalovirus status was reported to be diagnosed by the classifier with high specificity and sensitivity in both the original and validation cohorts.

The donors belonged to the validation cohort of 120 subjects, which was separate from the approximately 660-subject first cohort. The library was generated by the immunoSEQ multiplex PCR assay. The authors' analysis ran thus. To diagnose cytomegalovirus status from the catalog of TCR beta chain sequences, a statistical classification framework was built. TCRdb limited this immuneACCESS table to in-frame rearrangements with V and J called. A share of clones is missing; checked studies link under half to unresolved V genes, and the rest is unexplained. Clonal size and the V and J genes are those of that table, whereas D and trimming came from the DNA. The table for this sample lists 70,000 to 75,000 clones; about 94% of them were counted only once. Roughly 1% of the sample rests with the top ten.

Input material: PBMCs. The sequence is built from TRBV6-4 and TRBJ2-1, and 10 junctional nucleotides match TRBD2. The sequence was collected from a woman aged 18 to 35 in good health and CMV-seronegative. The sequenced DNA: TGTGCCAGCAGTGAAGGACTAGCGGTATACAATGAGCAGTTCTTC. The resulting protein is CASSEGLAVYNEQFF.